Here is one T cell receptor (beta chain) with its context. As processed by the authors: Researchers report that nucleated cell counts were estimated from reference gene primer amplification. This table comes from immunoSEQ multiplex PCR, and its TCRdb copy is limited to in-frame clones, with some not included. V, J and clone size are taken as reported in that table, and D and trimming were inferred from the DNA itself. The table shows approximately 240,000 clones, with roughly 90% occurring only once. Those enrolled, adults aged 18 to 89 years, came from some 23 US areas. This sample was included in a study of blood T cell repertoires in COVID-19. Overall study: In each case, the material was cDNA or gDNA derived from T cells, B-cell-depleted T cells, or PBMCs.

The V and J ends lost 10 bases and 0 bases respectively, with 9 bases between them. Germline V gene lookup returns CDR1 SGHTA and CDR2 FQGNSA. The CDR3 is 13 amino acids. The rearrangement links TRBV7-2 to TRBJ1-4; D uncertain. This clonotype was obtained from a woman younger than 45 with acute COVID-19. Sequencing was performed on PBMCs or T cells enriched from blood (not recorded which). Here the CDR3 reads CATSSSTNEKLFF. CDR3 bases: TGTGCCACCTCTTCGTCAACTAATGAAAAACTGTTTTTT.